This TCR beta chain emerged from a study of T-cell reconstitution after alpha-beta-depleted transplantation in children. The study, taken as a whole, reports: The study traced high day-60 TCRbeta diversity in some patients to surviving recipient T cells and thymic progenitors. One year post-transplant, T-cell counts and diversity were largely derived from T cells produced anew. About two months after transplant, alpha-beta T cells reportedly came from several hundred expanded graft clones.

The TCRbeta library incorporated unique molecular identifiers. TCRdb re-derived calls from the PCR reads in MiXCR, one entry per CDR3 protein. The sample lists 500,000 to 650,000 distinct CDR3 sequences; about an eighth were seen once. V gave up 0 bases and J gave up 1 base; unmatched junction bases: 5. The CDR3 extends over 18 amino acids. Germline V gene lookup returns CDR1 SGDLS and CDR2 YYNGEE. Concerning this clonotype itself: The antigen is not known.

The sequencing here drew on PBMCs, mostly from graft donor cells, taken 180 days after TCRalphabeta/CD19-depleted stem cell transplant. This TCR was recovered from a female patient aged 2-10 years who had a stem cell transplant for aplastic anemia, so the T cells may come from the graft donor. The chain carries TRBV9 and TRBJ2-2; 11 bases agree with TRBD2. CDR3 sequence reads: CASSVGASGRQNTGELFF. CDR3 in DNA: TGTGCCAGCAGCGTAGGGGCTAGCGGGAGGCAGAACACCGGGGAGCTGTTTTTT.